A selection of T cell receptor beta chains follows, all from one sample in a study of CD8+CD57+ T cells in acquired aplastic anemia. A single record per CDR3 protein comes from TCRdb applying MiXCR to the reads. The sample comprises approximately 190,000 distinct CDR3 sequences, around half of which are singletons, and 8% to 10% rests with the top ten. Sequenced: sorted CD4+, CD8+, or CD8+CD57+ T cells (not recorded which) from PBMCs. These receptors all come from a human donor with aplastic anemia. CDR3s include the opening cysteine and the closing phenylalanine or tryptophan. The order of the fields is V gene, clone size, CDR3 protein. The size field is filled for only some rows; it gives once, few, many or a size class.

v_call: TRBV29-1; clone_size: .; cdr3_aa: CSVEGGPGTDTQYF
v_call: TRBV24-1; clone_size: .; cdr3_aa: CATSDSVTGDNEQYF
v_call: TRBV20-1; clone_size: many; cdr3_aa: CSAREGLAGSYNEQFF
v_call: TRBV5-8; clone_size: few; cdr3_aa: CASSARLQSYGYTF
v_call: TRBV13; clone_size: many; cdr3_aa: CASSLGGEKGGETQYF
v_call: TRBV25-1; clone_size: few; cdr3_aa: CASSESGQAGNTIYF
v_call: TRBV14; clone_size: .; cdr3_aa: CASSSNIQETQYF
v_call: TRBV2; clone_size: many; cdr3_aa: CASSLTHSNQPQHF
v_call: TRBV19; clone_size: .; cdr3_aa: CASSIGGGSYEQYF
v_call: TRBV5-4; clone_size: many; cdr3_aa: CASSLPRGRVHEQYF
v_call: TRBV5-5; clone_size: many; cdr3_aa: CASSLGTSVNTGELFF
v_call: TRBV19; clone_size: .; cdr3_aa: CASHTGAPGNTIYF
v_call: TRBV6-2/TRBV6-3; clone_size: many; cdr3_aa: CASSYGTGAASSYEQYF
v_call: TRBV20-1; clone_size: .; cdr3_aa: CSARADPVSHF
v_call: TRBV4-1; clone_size: many; cdr3_aa: CASGTGESGETQYF
v_call: TRBV15; clone_size: few; cdr3_aa: CATSRDPRPYEQYF
v_call: TRBV28; clone_size: .; cdr3_aa: CASSLRDGREAFF
v_call: TRBV6-5; clone_size: few; cdr3_aa: CASSYSVGEGNTIYF
v_call: TRBV18; clone_size: .; cdr3_aa: CASSPSRGKAGNTIYF
v_call: TRBV20-1; clone_size: .; cdr3_aa: CSAREVGGERQPQHF
v_call: TRBV4-3; clone_size: .; cdr3_aa: CASSQGSGYTF
v_call: TRBV7-1; clone_size: once; cdr3_aa: CASSSKGYEQYF
v_call: TRBV10-3; clone_size: .; cdr3_aa: CAIRRDRDSRFPIYF
v_call: TRBV7-2; clone_size: .; cdr3_aa: CASSLEAANEQFF
v_call: TRBV12-3/TRBV12-4; clone_size: .; cdr3_aa: CASSPYRTYEQYF
v_call: TRBV30; clone_size: .; cdr3_aa: CAWSYRGTEALF
v_call: TRBV7-6; clone_size: .; cdr3_aa: CASSLEQWTTEAFF
v_call: TRBV14; clone_size: many; cdr3_aa: CASSQEERRAQYF
v_call: TRBV12-3/TRBV12-4; clone_size: .; cdr3_aa: CSSSLRQAYGYTF
v_call: TRBV6-1; clone_size: .; cdr3_aa: CASSLTAGPYEQYF
v_call: TRBV29-1; clone_size: .; cdr3_aa: CSVVRQHNTEAFF
v_call: TRBV9; clone_size: many; cdr3_aa: CASSVGSGQENQPQHF
v_call: TRBV10-1; clone_size: many; cdr3_aa: CASSHGRDRVRGYTF
v_call: TRBV19; clone_size: .; cdr3_aa: CASSIDRCTDTQYF
v_call: TRBV15; clone_size: .; cdr3_aa: CATSRDGGGQGEQETQYF
v_call: TRBV20-1; clone_size: many; cdr3_aa: CSAGWGGTGARYGYTF
v_call: TRBV20-1; clone_size: many; cdr3_aa: CSARGGRGNEKLFF
v_call: TRBV12-3/TRBV12-4; clone_size: many; cdr3_aa: CASTLGRGVGSPLHF
v_call: TRBV11-1; clone_size: .; cdr3_aa: CASSHLGTSGNTDTQYF
v_call: TRBV7-8; clone_size: .; cdr3_aa: CASSGSETPGKTQYF
v_call: TRBV24-1; clone_size: .; cdr3_aa: CATSDRGRGSYEQYF
v_call: TRBV7-2; clone_size: .; cdr3_aa: CASSQQGREVGETQYF
v_call: TRBV5-6; clone_size: many; cdr3_aa: CASSYRGGTEAFF
v_call: TRBV15; clone_size: many; cdr3_aa: CATSRPDGPRTQYF
v_call: TRBV10-2; clone_size: few; cdr3_aa: CASSDGNEQFF
v_call: TRBV7-9; clone_size: .; cdr3_aa: CASSFPDHPRGEQYF
v_call: TRBV10-3; clone_size: few; cdr3_aa: CAISERGGLRSGELFF
v_call: TRBV5-1; clone_size: many; cdr3_aa: CASNPGQGTDTQYF
v_call: TRBV12-3/TRBV12-4; clone_size: few; cdr3_aa: CASRQLAVDAYEQYF
v_call: TRBV7-7; clone_size: .; cdr3_aa: CASSSGQQETQYF
v_call: TRBV24-1; clone_size: many; cdr3_aa: CATSDTEAGFNEQFF
v_call: TRBV7-8; clone_size: .; cdr3_aa: CASSLGQGVPLHF
v_call: TRBV19; clone_size: few; cdr3_aa: CASSRGRQSSYEQYF
v_call: TRBV19; clone_size: few; cdr3_aa: CASRPGVRGNQPQHF
v_call: TRBV27; clone_size: .; cdr3_aa: CASRRTGNNYGYTF